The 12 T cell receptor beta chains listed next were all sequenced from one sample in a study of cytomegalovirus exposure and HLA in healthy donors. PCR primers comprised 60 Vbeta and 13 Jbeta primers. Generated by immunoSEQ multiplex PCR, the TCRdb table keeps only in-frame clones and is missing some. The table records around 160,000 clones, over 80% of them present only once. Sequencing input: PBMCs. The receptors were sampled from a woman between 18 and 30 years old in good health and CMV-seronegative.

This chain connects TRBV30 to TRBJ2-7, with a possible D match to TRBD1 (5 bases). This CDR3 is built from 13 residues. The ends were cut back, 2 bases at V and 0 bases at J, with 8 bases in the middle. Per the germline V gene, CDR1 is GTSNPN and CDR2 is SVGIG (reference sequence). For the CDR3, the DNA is TGTGCCTGGAGTATAGACAGCTCCTACGAGCAGTACTTC. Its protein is CAWSIDSSYEQYF.

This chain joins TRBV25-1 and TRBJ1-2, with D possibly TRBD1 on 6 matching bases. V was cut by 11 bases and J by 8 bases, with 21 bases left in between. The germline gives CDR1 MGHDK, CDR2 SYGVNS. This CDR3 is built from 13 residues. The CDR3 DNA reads TGTGCCCTCGGGGGGGCGCACGGGGGAGGCTACACCTTC. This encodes CALGGAHGGGYTF.

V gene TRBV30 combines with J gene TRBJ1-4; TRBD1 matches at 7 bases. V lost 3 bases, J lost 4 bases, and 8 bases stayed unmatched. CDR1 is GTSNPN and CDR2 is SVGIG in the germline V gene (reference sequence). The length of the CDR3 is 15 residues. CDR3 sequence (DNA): TGTGCCTGGAGGGCCGGACAGGCAATTAATGAAAAACTGTTTTTT. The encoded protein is CAWRAGQAINEKLFF.

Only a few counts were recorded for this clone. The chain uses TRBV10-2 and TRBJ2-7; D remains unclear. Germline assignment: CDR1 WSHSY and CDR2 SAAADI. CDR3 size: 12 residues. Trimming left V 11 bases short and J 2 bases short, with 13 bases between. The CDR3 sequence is CASPATAYEQYF. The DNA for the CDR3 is TGCGCCTCCCCGGCTACAGCCTACGAGCAGTACTTC.

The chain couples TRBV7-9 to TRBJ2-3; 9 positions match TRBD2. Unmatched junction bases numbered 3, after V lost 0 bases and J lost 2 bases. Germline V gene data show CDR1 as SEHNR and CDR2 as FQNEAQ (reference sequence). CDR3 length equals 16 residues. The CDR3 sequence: CASSLARGGPTDTQYF. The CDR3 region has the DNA TGTGCCAGCAGCTTAGCGCGGGGGGGGCCCACAGATACGCAGTATTTT.

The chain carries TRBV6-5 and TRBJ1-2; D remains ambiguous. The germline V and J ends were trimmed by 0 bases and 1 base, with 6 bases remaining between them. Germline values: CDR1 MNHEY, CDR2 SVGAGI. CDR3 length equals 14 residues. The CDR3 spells CASSYSNGNYGYTF. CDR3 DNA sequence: TGTGCCAGCAGTTACTCCAACGGTAACTATGGCTACACCTTC.

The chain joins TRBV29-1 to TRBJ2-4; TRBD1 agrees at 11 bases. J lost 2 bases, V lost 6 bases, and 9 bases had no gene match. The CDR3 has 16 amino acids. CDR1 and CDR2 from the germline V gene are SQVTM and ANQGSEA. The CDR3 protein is CSVMGGTGGTKNIQYF. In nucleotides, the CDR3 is TGCAGCGTCATGGGGGGGACAGGGGGGACCAAAAACATTCAGTACTTC.

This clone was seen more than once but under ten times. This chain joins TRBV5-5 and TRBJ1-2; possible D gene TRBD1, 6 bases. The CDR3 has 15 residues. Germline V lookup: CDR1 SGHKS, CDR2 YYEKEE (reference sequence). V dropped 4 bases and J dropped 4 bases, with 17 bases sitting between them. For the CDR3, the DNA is TGTGCCAGCAGCGTGGAATGGACAGCCGTCTATGGCTACACCTTC. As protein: CASSVEWTAVYGYTF.

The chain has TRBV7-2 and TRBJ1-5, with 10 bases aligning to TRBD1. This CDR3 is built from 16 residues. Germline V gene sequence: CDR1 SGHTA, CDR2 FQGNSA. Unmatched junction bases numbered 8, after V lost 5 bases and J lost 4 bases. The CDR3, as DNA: TGTGCCAGCAGCCCCAGGGGGACAGGGGATAATCAGCCCCAGCATTTT. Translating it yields CASSPRGTGDNQPQHF.

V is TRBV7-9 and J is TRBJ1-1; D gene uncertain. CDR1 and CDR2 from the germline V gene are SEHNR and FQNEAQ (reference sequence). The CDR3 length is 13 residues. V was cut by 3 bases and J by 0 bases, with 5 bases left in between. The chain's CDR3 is CASSLALNTEAFF. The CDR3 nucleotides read TGTGCCAGCAGCTTGGCTTTGAACACTGAAGCTTTCTTT.

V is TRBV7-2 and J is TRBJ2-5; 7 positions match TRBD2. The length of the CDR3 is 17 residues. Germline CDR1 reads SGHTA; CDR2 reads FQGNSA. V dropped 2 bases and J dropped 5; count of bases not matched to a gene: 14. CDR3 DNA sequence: TGTGCCAGCAGCTTACTGGGACTAAGGAAAGCCTCCGAGACCCAGTACTTC. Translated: CASSLLGLRKASETQYF.

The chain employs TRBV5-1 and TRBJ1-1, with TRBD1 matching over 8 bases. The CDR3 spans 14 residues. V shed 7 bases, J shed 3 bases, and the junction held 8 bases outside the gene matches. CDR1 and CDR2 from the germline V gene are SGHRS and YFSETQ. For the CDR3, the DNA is TGCGCCAGCGAACAGGGGGACGGGCACACTGAAGCTTTCTTT. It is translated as CASEQGDGHTEAFF.